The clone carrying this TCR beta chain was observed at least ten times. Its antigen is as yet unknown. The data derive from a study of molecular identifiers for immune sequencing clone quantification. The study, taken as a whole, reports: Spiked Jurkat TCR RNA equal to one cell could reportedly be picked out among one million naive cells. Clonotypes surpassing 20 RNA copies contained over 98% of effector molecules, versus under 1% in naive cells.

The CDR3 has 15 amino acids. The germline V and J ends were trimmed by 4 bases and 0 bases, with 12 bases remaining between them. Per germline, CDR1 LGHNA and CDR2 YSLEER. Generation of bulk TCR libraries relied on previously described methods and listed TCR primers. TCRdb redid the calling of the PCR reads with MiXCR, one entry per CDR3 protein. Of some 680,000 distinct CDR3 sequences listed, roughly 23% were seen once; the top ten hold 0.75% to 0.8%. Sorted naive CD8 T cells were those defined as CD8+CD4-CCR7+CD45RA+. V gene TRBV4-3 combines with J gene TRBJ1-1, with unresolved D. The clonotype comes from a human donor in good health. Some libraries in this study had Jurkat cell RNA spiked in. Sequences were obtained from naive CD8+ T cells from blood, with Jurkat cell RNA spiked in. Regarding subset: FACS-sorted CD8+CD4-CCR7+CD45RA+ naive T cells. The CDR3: CASSLSPDMNTEAFF. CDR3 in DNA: TGCGCCAGCAGCCTTTCACCCGACATGAACACTGAAGCTTTCTTT.